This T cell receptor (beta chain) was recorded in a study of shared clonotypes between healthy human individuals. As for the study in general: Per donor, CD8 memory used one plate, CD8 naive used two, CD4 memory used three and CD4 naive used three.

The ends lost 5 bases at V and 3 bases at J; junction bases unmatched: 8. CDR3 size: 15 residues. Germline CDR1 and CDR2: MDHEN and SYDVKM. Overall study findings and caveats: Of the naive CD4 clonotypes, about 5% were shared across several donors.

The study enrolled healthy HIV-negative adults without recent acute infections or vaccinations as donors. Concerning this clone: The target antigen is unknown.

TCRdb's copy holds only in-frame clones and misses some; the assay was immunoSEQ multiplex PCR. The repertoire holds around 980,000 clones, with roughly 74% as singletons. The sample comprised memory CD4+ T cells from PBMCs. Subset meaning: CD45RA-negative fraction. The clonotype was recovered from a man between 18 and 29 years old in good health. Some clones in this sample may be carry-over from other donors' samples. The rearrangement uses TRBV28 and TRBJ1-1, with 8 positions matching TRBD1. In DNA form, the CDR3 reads TGTGCCAGCAGTACTCCAGGGGGCAAGGACACTGAAGCTTTCTTT. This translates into CASSTPGGKDTEAFF.